The sequence of this T cell receptor beta chain was determined in a study of Ad26.COV2.S vaccination and SARS-CoV-2 variants (dated by TCRdb to the early 2020s). Looking at the study overall: Vaccine-arm donors came from COV1001, a multicentre, randomized, double-blind, placebo-controlled phase I-IIa trial of Ad26.COV2.S in healthy adults. TCRbeta repertoire sequencing was used to assess the specificity and breadth of SARS-CoV-2-reactive T cell receptors after Ad26.COV2.S vaccination. Investigators remained blinded to trial group allocation during experiments and outcome assessment. A total of approximately 30 samples were included in the TCR-sequenced set, comprising around 19 Ad26.COV2.S vaccine recipients, 5 placebo recipients and 8 SARS-CoV-2 convalescent individuals. Participants in the trial were split at random into five groups of five each, receiving low-dose or high-dose Ad26.COV2.S once or twice, or else placebo on both occasions. Ad26.COV2.S was administered intramuscularly at a dose of 5x10^10 or 1x10^11 viral particles, either as one shot or as two shots given 56 days apart.

What the authors observed across the whole study: The study was not powered for comparison of responses between vaccine doses or regimens. Substantial breadth of spike-specific CD8+ and CD4+ T cell responses was reported after vaccination. The authors noted that total T cell responses may have been underestimated by the TCR breadth and depth analyses. Vaccine and placebo recipients had comparable non-spike TCR breadth, which fits with the vaccine containing only spike. Compared with placebo recipients, Ad26.COV2.S recipients showed higher spike-specific TCR breadth (P = 0.0014).

Interpreted using the paper, the treatment or condition label stands for: some 20 received Ad26.COV2.S at low or high dose, single or two shots; roughly five received placebo; per-sample allocation not given. Repertoires of vaccine and placebo recipients were sequenced from samples collected on day 63 after the first injection. In Cohort 1b, 20 to 25 adults aged 18-55 years were enrolled at a single site in Boston, USA, between 29 July and 7 August 2020. Ad26.COV2.S was a replication-incompetent adenovirus type 26 vector that expressed a prefusion-stabilized SARS-CoV-2 spike protein derived from the original Wuhan strain. From a lookup of the germline V gene (reference sequence), CDR1 and CDR2 are SEHNR and FQNEAQ. From cysteine to phenylalanine, the CDR3 is 13 amino acids long. This entry keeps only the CDR3 DNA: 39 bases, framed from base 1. V loses 8 bases of germline sequence and J loses 6 bases, and the interval between the two ends is 15 bases.

In regard to this clone: Its antigen is currently not known. No much larger clone exists at a distance of one base, and base qualities are not known.

The immunoSEQ Assay was used to sequence TCRbeta CDR3 regions. After extraction, genomic DNA underwent amplification by bias-controlled multiplex PCR, followed by high-throughput sequencing. The original methods were these. Collapsing and filtering of sequences were performed to quantify the absolute abundance of each unique TCRbeta CDR3 region. T cell fraction was estimated by normalizing TCRbeta template counts to usable DNA, which was measured by amplifying reference genes present in all nucleated cells. Repertoire TCRs were annotated as SARS-CoV-2-specific when V gene, CDR3 amino acid sequence and J gene were exactly matched to a known reactive TCR set. MIRA supplied the reference SARS-CoV-2 TCR set, which was filtered for enrichment in COVID-19-positive ImmuneCODE repertoires so that public or cross-reactive TCRs were removed. Using the MIRA antigens, annotated TCRs were further analysed by specific ORF or by position within an ORF. Breadth was defined as the number of annotated unique rearrangements divided by the total number of unique productive rearrangements, and depth was defined as the summed frequency of the annotated unique rearrangements. Two-sided Wilcoxon rank-sum tests were used to compare TCR breadth between groups. Sourced from immuneACCESS, this table was stored by TCRdb with only in-frame sequences that have V and J called. A share of the clones is absent; for the studies checked, an unresolved V gene accounts for under half, and the remainder has no known explanation. That table supplies the V and J calls and clone size; D and trimming were determined from the DNA. Present in this sample are 300,000 to 350,000 clones, about 90% of which were seen just once. The top ten hold roughly 6% of the sample.

The sequence is built from TRBV7-9 and TRBJ2-3, with no confident D gene call. The sample in question was peripheral blood, obtained in a trial of Ad26.COV2.S vaccine versus placebo. The sequence was collected from a person aged 18-65 years who received the Ad26.COV2.S COVID-19 vaccine or a placebo. This receptor has the CDR3 CASPNPAGDTQYF. The DNA is as follows: TGTGCCAGCCCTAATCCCGCAGGCGATACGCAGTATTTT.